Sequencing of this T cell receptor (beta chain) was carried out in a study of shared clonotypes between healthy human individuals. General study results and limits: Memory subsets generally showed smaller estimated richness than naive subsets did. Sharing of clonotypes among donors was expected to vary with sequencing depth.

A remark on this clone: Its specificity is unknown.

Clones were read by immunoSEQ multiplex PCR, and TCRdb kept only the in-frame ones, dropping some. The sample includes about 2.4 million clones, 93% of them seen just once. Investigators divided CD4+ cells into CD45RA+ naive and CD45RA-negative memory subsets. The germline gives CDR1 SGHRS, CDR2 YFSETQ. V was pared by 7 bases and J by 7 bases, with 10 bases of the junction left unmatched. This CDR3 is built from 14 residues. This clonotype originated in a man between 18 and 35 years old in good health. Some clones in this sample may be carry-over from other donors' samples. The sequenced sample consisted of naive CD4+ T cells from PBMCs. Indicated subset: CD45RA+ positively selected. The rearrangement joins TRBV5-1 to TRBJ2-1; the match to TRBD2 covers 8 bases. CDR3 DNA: TGCGCCAGCTCCGCCGGGACTAGTCTTAATGAGCAGTTCTTC. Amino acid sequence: CASSAGTSLNEQFF.